The clone carrying this T cell receptor (beta chain) was observed a handful of times. Its antigen is unidentified. V shed 4 bases, J shed 0 bases, and the junction held 6 bases outside the gene matches. The CDR3 runs to 16 residues. Germline V lookup: CDR1 SGHRS, CDR2 YFSETQ. This entry comes from a study of early T cells in non-severe SARS-CoV-2 infection. Study as a whole: Sequenced material consisted of bulk RNA (from unsorted whole blood), and chains were unpaired.

Attachment of unique molecular identifiers to individual cDNA molecules was performed. TCRdb ran MiXCR on the 5' RACE reads and lists one entry per CDR3 protein. This sample yields over 35,000 distinct CDR3 sequences, of which approximately 11% are seen a single time; about 9.9% belongs to the top ten. Study-wide results and caveats: VDJdb matching favored anti-spike CD8 responses, missing private and CD4 specificities.

This clonotype was sampled from an adult who was a healthcare worker with PCR-confirmed SARS-CoV-2 infection or an uninfected control (not recorded which). J is TRBJ2-2 and V is TRBV5-1, with 7 bases identical to TRBD1. Sequenced input: whole blood. CDR3 DNA sequence: TGCGCCAGCAGCCACGACAGGGTAGCGAACACCGGGGAGCTGTTTTTT. Its translation is CASSHDRVANTGELFF.